This T cell receptor beta chain was sequenced for a study of shared clonotypes between healthy human individuals (dated by TCRdb to between 2020 and 2021). In the study overall: A couple of women and three men aged 18 to 49 years were included in the cohort. Per donor, three plates each were used for CD4 naive and CD4 memory, two for CD8 naive, and one for CD8 memory. To estimate repertoire size and how much clonotype sharing occurs between individuals, the study deeply sequenced the blood TCR repertoires of roughly 5 healthy adults. To increase sequencing depth and limit assay-specific biases, different laboratories used diverse techniques to prepare libraries and sequence TCR repertoires. Per donor, leukapheresis produced somewhere between about 0.8 and 9.5 billion PBMCs.

TCR CDR3 regions were amplified from genomic DNA by multiplex PCR using the deep immunoSEQ assay. For each cell subset, the extracted genomic DNA was distributed evenly across all wells of several immunoSEQ 96-well plates, and each plate served as one replicate. For sorted subsets, roughly 190 ng of genomic DNA, equivalent to 25,000 to 35,000 T cell genomes, went into each replicate PCR. Purified libraries were measured with a Qubit 3.0 fluorometer, size-checked on a Bioanalyzer 2100, and measured again with the KAPA Library Quantification kit. A separate single-read 150-cycle Illumina NextSeq 550 flow cell was used to sequence each immunoSEQ 96-well plate. The study's own analysis went as follows. Because the immunoSEQ output included only junctional sequences and no quality scores, the filtering could not be the same as the filtering used for full-length reads. Sequences were annotated with PyIR, a Python wrapper for IgBLAST v1.9, and V/J genes and CDR3 were assigned using IMGT germline references. Any read was removed if the V/J assignment was weak (E-value above 1e-6), the CDR3 was missing, or the read contained stop codons, out-of-frame junctions, or ambiguous translated residues. V3J clonotypes were defined as sequences sharing the same inferred V gene, J gene, and CDR3 amino acid sequence. Percentage overlap between repertoires was computed as shared unique clonotypes divided by the size of the smaller repertoire. Three approaches were used to assess repertoire richness: RTK rarefaction, the Chao1 estimator, and Recon v2.1 estimates of unobserved clonotypes. Generation probabilities were computed with OLGA for all TCRbeta clonotypes obtained by the gDNA method from several donors. This is the immuneACCESS table as TCRdb keeps it, with only in-frame sequences that have V and J called. A part of the clones is gone; compared with another copy, unresolved V genes explain less than half, and the rest is unexplained. V and J calls and clone size come straight from that table; D and trimming were deduced from the DNA. Present in this sample are roughly 660,000 clones, 90% of which were seen just once. Of the sample, 34% falls within the top ten clones.

Donors were healthy HIV-negative adults with no recently reported acute infections or vaccinations. Only Caucasian adults living in Nashville, Tennessee, USA were represented among the donors. The CD8 memory samples were a combination of magnetically selected CD45RO+ cells and CCR7-negative CD45RA+ effector memory (TemRA) cells. After blood collection by leukapheresis, PBMCs were isolated using Ficoll-Histopaque density gradient centrifugation and then cryopreserved in the vapor phase of liquid nitrogen. Purity and quantity of every magnetically sorted T cell population were checked by analytical flow cytometry. Genomic DNA was isolated from every sorted fraction and measured by UV absorbance on a Nanodrop 2000c. With regard to this clone: The clone's antigen remains unknown. No per-base quality is available; no much larger clone lies one base away.

Overall study outcomes, separate from this receptor: When several donors were compared, the shared fraction of clonotypes was about 5% for naive CD4, over 3% for naive CD8, 2.3% for memory CD4, and less than 0.5% for memory CD8. Sampling was restricted to blood, and TCR repertoires in tissues likely differ from the TCR repertoires found in blood. Incomplete sequencing was indicated by rarefaction of sorted-subset datasets, despite the large sequencing depth. The genetic and exposure-history diversity represented was limited by the small number of donors. Compared with non-shared clonotypes, clonotypes shared by all four sorted-subset donors had higher generation probabilities. Pairwise subsampling indicated that sequencing depth was expected to affect the degree of clonotype sharing among donors. Naive subsets generally had larger estimated clonotype richness than memory subsets.

Including cysteine and phenylalanine, the CDR3 has 15 amino acids. The DNA shown is the 45-base CDR3, in frame from base 1. In the germline V gene, CDR1 corresponds to MNHNS and CDR2 to SASEGT. V and J are truncated by 1 base and 7 bases respectively, leaving an intervening sequence of 13 bases. The sample consisted of memory CD8+ T cells from PBMCs. This sample's cell subset or site label indicates: CD45RO+ cells pooled with CCR7-negative TemRA cells. The chain uses TRBV6-1 and TRBJ1-4, with TRBD1 perhaps the D gene, on 5 matching bases. This sequence was found in a man in his late teens or twenties in good health. Some clones in this sample may be carry-over from other donors' samples. The DNA sequence is TGTGCCAGCAGTGAAGATCCAGGGTCCAGTGAAAAACTGTTTTTT. It is translated as CASSEDPGSSEKLFF.